A selection of T cell receptor beta chains follows, all from one sample in a study of cytomegalovirus exposure and HLA in healthy donors. Clones were sequenced by immunoSEQ multiplex PCR, and TCRdb holds only the in-frame ones, with some missing. The sample contains roughly 180,000 clones, around 74% of which appear only once. The material sequenced was PBMCs. Source of these receptors: a girl aged 10 to 17 in good health and CMV-seropositive. The CDR3 runs from the conserved cysteine through the conserved F or W. Each record gives: J gene, clone size, D gene, V gene, CDR3 DNA, CDR3 protein. D genes are given only for firm matches. Clone size is shown for a subset of rows, as once, few, many or a class of expanded clone.

>TRBJ2-1|.|.|TRBV5-1
TGCGCCAGCAGCTTGGGTGGAGGGGAATACAATGAGCAGTTCTTC
CASSLGGGEYNEQFF
>TRBJ1-3|.|.|TRBV30
TGTGCCTGGAGGAGGCCGAGCGGAGGAAACACCATATATTTT
CAWRRPSGGNTIYF
>TRBJ1-1|.|.|TRBV6-1
TGTGCCAGCAGCACAGGGTCGGTCACTGAAGCTTTCTTT
CASSTGSVTEAFF
>TRBJ2-7|.|.|TRBV6-5
TGTGCCAGCAGACACGGGGTATACGAGCAGTACTTC
CASRHGVYEQYF
>TRBJ2-3|few|TRBD2|TRBV7-2
TGTGCCAGCAGCAAGAACCCGGGACTAGTCGCAGATACGCAGTATTTT
CASSKNPGLVADTQYF
>TRBJ1-6|.|TRBD1|TRBV27
TGTGCCAGCAGTTTATTATCAATGACAGGGAGCTCCTATAATTCACCCCTCCACTTT
CASSLLSMTGSSYNSPLHF
>TRBJ1-2|.|TRBD1|TRBV10-3
TGTGCCATCAGTTTAGGACAGGGGGAATATGGCTACACCTTC
CAISLGQGEYGYTF
>TRBJ2-2|.|.|TRBV6-1
TGTGCCAGCAGTGACAAGAACACCGGGGAGCTGTTTTTT
CASSDKNTGELFF
>TRBJ2-6|.|.|TRBV4-3
TGCGCCAGCAGCCAGAATGCCTATTTTGGGGCCAACGTTCTGACTTTC
CASSQNAYFGANVLTF
>TRBJ1-5|once|TRBD1|TRBV2
TGTGCCAGCAGACCAGGGGGCAGCAATCAGCCCCAGCATTTT
CASRPGGSNQPQHF
>TRBJ2-3|.|.|TRBV29-1
TGCAGCGCGTACGGGGTCACAGATACGCAGTATTTT
CSAYGVTDTQYF
>TRBJ2-5|.|TRBD1|TRBV7-8
TGTGCCAGCAGCCCAGCCAGGGACAGGGGCGGGACCCAGTACTTC
CASSPARDRGGTQYF
>TRBJ2-1|.|.|TRBV7-2
TGTGCCAGCAGCTCAAGGACTACCTCCTACAATGAGCAGTTCTTC
CASSSRTTSYNEQFF
>TRBJ2-7|.|TRBD2|TRBV5-1
TGCGCCAGCAGCCCGGGACTAGCGTCCGGGGACGAGCAGTACTTC
CASSPGLASGDEQYF
>TRBJ1-6|.|.|TRBV27
TGTGCCAGCACTGGGCAGATGTATAATTCACCCCTCCACTTT
CASTGQMYNSPLHF
>TRBJ2-2|few|.|TRBV6-1
TGTGCCAGCAGTGAACTGGGGCGAGCCGGGGAGCTGTTTTTT
CASSELGRAGELFF
>TRBJ2-4|few|TRBD2|TRBV7-2
TGTGCCAGCAGCGGACTAGCGGGGATATCAAACATTCAGTACTTC
CASSGLAGISNIQYF
>TRBJ2-2|few|.|TRBV15
TGTGCCACCAGCAGAGAAGGGGAGGACACCGGGGAGCTGTTTTTT
CATSREGEDTGELFF
>TRBJ2-1|.|TRBD2|TRBV10-3
TGTGCCATCAGGGAAGCGGGGGACTCCTACAATGAGCAGTTCTTC
CAIREAGDSYNEQFF
>TRBJ2-2|.|TRBD2|TRBV6-4
TGTGCCAGCAGTGACGCGACCGGGACTAGCGGGGGCACCGGGGAGCTGTTTTTT
CASSDATGTSGGTGELFF
>TRBJ1-4|.|.|TRBV4-3
TGCGCCAGCAGCCAAGTCGGAGCGCGGCTTAATGAAAAACTGTTTTTT
CASSQVGARLNEKLFF
>TRBJ2-1|.|.|TRBV30
TGTGCCTGGCGGACGGCCCAGGGTGTCCCAAATGAGCAGTTCTTC
CAWRTAQGVPNEQFF
>TRBJ1-6|.|.|TRBV27
TGTGCCAGCAGTAGCCAGACAGAAGATAATTCACCCCTCCACTTT
CASSSQTEDNSPLHF